These 24 T cell receptor beta chains were sequenced from one sample in a study of blood T cell repertoires in COVID-19. Clones were read by immunoSEQ multiplex PCR, and TCRdb kept only the in-frame ones, dropping some. The sample lists roughly 250,000 clones, 83% seen once, with 5.5% in the top ten. Sequenced sample: peripheral blood. These receptors were collected from a human donor in a cohort sampled during active COVID-19.

The V and J genes are TRBV7-3 and TRBJ1-3; TRBD1 aligns across 8 bases. Germline-derived CDR1 and CDR2 are SGHTA and FQGTGA. The CDR3 runs to 16 residues. V shed 5 bases, J shed 0 bases, and the junction held 6 bases outside the gene matches. The CDR3: CASSVGQAGSGNTIYF. The DNA for the CDR3 is TGTGCCAGCAGCGTGGGACAGGCCGGCTCTGGAAACACCATATATTTT.

The V gene is TRBV4-1, the J gene TRBJ1-4; a weak D match, TRBD1 (5 bases). The V end lost 4 bases, the J end lost 7 bases, and 13 bases lay between the germline ends. Germline CDR1 MGHRA, CDR2 YSYEKL. The CDR3 spans 14 residues. CDR3 DNA sequence: TGCGCCAGCAGCCTTCAGGGTGTCAGTGAAAAACTGTTTTTT. Translated, it gives CASSLQGVSEKLFF.

The chain links TRBV6-5 to TRBJ1-4; TRBD1 aligns across 9 bases. CDR3 length: 14 residues. V shed 5 bases, J shed 5 bases, and the junction held 3 bases outside the gene matches. CDR1 and CDR2 (germline): MNHEY, SVGAGI. CDR3 amino acids: CASSRDRENEKLFF. The CDR3, as DNA: TGTGCCAGCAGTCGGGACAGGGAAAATGAAAAACTGTTTTTT.

The V call is TRBV7-8, the J call TRBJ2-5, with 10 bases aligning to TRBD2. The CDR3 loop spans 15 amino acids. Germline CDR1 and CDR2: SGHVS and FQNEAQ. Unmatched junction bases numbered 4, after V lost 2 bases and J lost 4 bases. DNA of the CDR3: TGTGCCAGCAGCTTAAGCGGGACTAGCGTAGAGACCCAGTACTTC. Amino acid sequence: CASSLSGTSVETQYF.

V and J are TRBV7-9 and TRBJ1-2; D possibly corresponds to TRBD1 (6 bases). V shed 5 bases and J shed 2 bases, with 15 bases lying between them. Germline CDR1 SEHNR, CDR2 FQNEAQ (reference sequence). This CDR3 comprises 15 residues. The CDR3 DNA reads as TGTGCCAGCAGCGTTAGTTACAGGGAGAACTATGGCTACACCTTC. Translating gives CASSVSYRENYGYTF.

The V and J genes are TRBV7-6 and TRBJ2-7; TRBD1 matches at 11 bases. Germline V gene lookup returns CDR1 SGHVS and CDR2 FNYEAQ. Trimming cost V 1 base and J 4 bases; bases outside gene matches: 3. The CDR3 totals 15 residues. The CDR3 coding sequence is TGTGCCAGCAGCTTAGGGACAGGGGGCGGATACGAGCAGTACTTC. Protein product: CASSLGTGGGYEQYF.

The rearrangement uses TRBV19 and TRBJ1-5; possible D gene TRBD1, 6 bases. V was pared by 9 bases and J by 0 bases, with 15 bases between. This CDR3 contains 15 residues. Germline values: CDR1 LNHDA, CDR2 SQIVND (reference sequence). The CDR3 region is CASSGQPYSNQPQHF. Here the CDR3 DNA reads TGTGCCAGCTCTGGACAGCCCTATAGCAATCAGCCCCAGCATTTT.

V usage is TRBV19 and J usage is TRBJ2-1; D is unresolved. Trimming left V 6 bases short and J 0 bases short, with 9 bases between. Germline lookup yields CDR1 LNHDA and CDR2 SQIVND (reference sequence). This CDR3 is 14 amino acids long. The CDR3 loop reads CASSNWSSYNEQFF. The CDR3 region has the DNA TGTGCCAGTAGCAATTGGAGCTCCTACAATGAGCAGTTCTTC. Full variable domain (outside the CDR3, taken from reference TRBV19 and TRBJ2-1): DGGITQSPKYLFRKEGQNVTLSCEQNLNHDAMYWYRQDPGQGLRLIYYSQIVNDFQKGDIAEGYSVSREKKESFPLTVTSAQKNPTAFYLCASSNWSSYNEQFFGPGTRLTVL.

The rearrangement links TRBV6-6 to TRBJ1-4; a weak D match, TRBD1 (6 bases). Per the germline V gene, CDR1 is MNHNY and CDR2 is SVGAGI (reference sequence). The CDR3 totals 16 residues. V dropped 5 bases and J dropped 3 bases, with 16 bases sitting between them. CDR3 region: CASSKGRDTSNEKLFF. The CDR3 nucleotides are TGTGCCAGCAGTAAGGGCCGGGACACCTCTAATGAAAAACTGTTTTTT.

The rearrangement joins TRBV12-5 to TRBJ2-1, with a possible D match to TRBD2 (5 bases). This CDR3 comprises 12 residues. The V and J ends lost 4 bases and 6 bases respectively, with 7 bases between them. The germline V gene encodes CDR1 LGHNT and CDR2 FRNRAP. CDR3 in amino acids: CASGSTTNEQFF. The CDR3 DNA follows: TGTGCTAGTGGTTCGACTACCAATGAGCAGTTCTTC.

The chain employs TRBV7-9 and TRBJ2-5; 9 bases are a match to TRBD2. CDR1 and CDR2 from the germline V gene are SEHNR and FQNEAQ (reference sequence). V gave up 1 base and J gave up 2 bases; unmatched junction bases: 5. There are 16 residues in the CDR3. CDR3 amino acids: CASSLGVLAGQETQYF. In nucleotides, the CDR3 is TGTGCCAGCAGCTTAGGTGTGCTAGCGGGACAAGAGACCCAGTACTTC.

V and J are TRBV12-5 and TRBJ2-2; tentatively, D is TRBD1 (6 bases). Germline V lookup: CDR1 LGHNT, CDR2 FRNRAP. This CDR3 comprises 14 residues. Trimming shortened V by 7 bases and J by 4 bases, and 13 bases separated the two germline ends. CDR3 nucleotide sequence: TGTGCTAGTGCCCATAACAGGGTCACCGGGGAGCTGTTTTTT. Translated, it gives CASAHNRVTGELFF.

V usage is TRBV21-1 and J usage is TRBJ2-7; no check of the table's D call, TRBD1, against the DNA was made. TRBV21-1 is designated a pseudogene. This CDR3 comprises 14 residues. The CDR3 bases are TGTGCCAGCAGCAAAGGCGGGACAGGGCACGAGCAGTACTTC. This translates into CASSKGGTGHEQYF.

This clone was observed a single time. The V and J genes are TRBV5-4 and TRBJ2-1, with D tentatively TRBD2 (6 bases). Germline V gene sequence: CDR1 SGHNT, CDR2 YYREEE (reference sequence). Trimming removed 4 bases from V and 7 bases from J, with 15 bases in between. The CDR3 is made up of 14 amino acids. The CDR3 is CASSLGGPKNEQFF. The CDR3 DNA is TGTGCCAGCAGCCTAGGAGGGCCGAAAAATGAGCAGTTCTTC.

The chain couples TRBV7-3 to TRBJ1-2; 7 bases align to TRBD1. CDR3 length: 14 residues. Germline CDR1 SGHTA, CDR2 FQGTGA. V dropped 4 bases and J dropped 8; count of bases not matched to a gene: 10. Here the CDR3 reads CASSSPDRRAGYTF. The CDR3 region has the DNA TGTGCCAGCAGCTCCCCGGACAGGCGGGCCGGCTACACCTTC.

The gene calls are TRBV5-1 and TRBJ2-1; TRBD2 aligns across 12 bases. Trimming cost V 3 bases and J 5 bases; bases outside gene matches: 3. The CDR3 consists of 15 residues. CDR1 SGHRS and CDR2 YFSETQ come from the germline V gene. CDR3 sequence (DNA): TGCGCCAGCAGCTCTAGACTAGCGGGGGACAATGAGCAGTTCTTC. Translation: CASSSRLAGDNEQFF.

V usage is TRBV7-9 and J usage is TRBJ2-3; TRBD2 aligns across 9 bases. Germline loops: CDR1 SEHNR, CDR2 FQNEAQ (reference sequence). V was clipped by 5 bases and J by 6 bases; unmatched bases: 9. The CDR3 totals 15 residues. CDR3 DNA: TGTGCCAGCAGCCCTTTAGCGGGAGCGGTGGATACGCAGTATTTT. The encoded protein is CASSPLAGAVDTQYF.

This rearrangement joins TRBV2 to TRBJ2-7, with D possibly being TRBD1 (6 bases). Germline V lookup: CDR1 SNHLY, CDR2 FYNNEI. This CDR3 is 16 amino acids long. V was trimmed by 7 bases and J by 1 base, leaving 20 bases between them. The CDR3 loop reads CASKGERSGPSYEQYF. CDR3 DNA: TGTGCCAGCAAGGGGGAGAGATCGGGACCGTCCTACGAGCAGTACTTC.

On this clone itself: Additional DNA sequences in this sample encode the identical CDR3. This chain uses TRBV9 with TRBJ2-7, with D maybe TRBD1 (6 bases). The CDR3 covers 13 residues. Trimming removed 2 bases at V and 2 bases at J, with 8 bases between. Germline V lookup: CDR1 SGDLS, CDR2 YYNGEE. This CDR3 is CASSVDSTYEQYF. CDR3 sequence (DNA): TGTGCCAGCAGCGTGGACAGTACCTACGAGCAGTACTTC.

The chain has TRBV5-1 and TRBJ2-1; possibly TRBD2 for D (6 bases). Deletions cut 3 bases from V and 8 bases from J, with 21 bases between. This CDR3 is built from 16 residues. Germline CDR1 reads SGHRS; CDR2 reads YFSETQ. The CDR3 spells CASSSMMQTSSDEQFF. The CDR3 nucleotides are TGCGCCAGCAGCTCCATGATGCAGACTAGTTCCGATGAGCAGTTCTTC.

This sequence joins TRBV11-2 and TRBJ2-4; 9 nucleotides match TRBD1. Germline V CDR1 and CDR2: SGHAT, FQNNGV. The CDR3 runs 17 residues. V lost 4 bases to trimming and J lost 5 bases; unmatched junction nucleotides: 12. This chain's CDR3 is CASSSSIQQGAENIQYF. As DNA, the CDR3 is TGTGCCAGCAGCTCTTCTATACAACAGGGGGCCGAAAACATTCAGTACTTC.

The chain combines TRBV5-1 with TRBJ2-7; 8 bases are shared with TRBD2. Germline CDR1 is SGHRS and CDR2 is YFSETQ. Germline trimming cut 0 bases from V and 2 bases from J; bases unmatched to any gene: 7. This CDR3 contains 16 residues. The CDR3 reads CASSLALTSATYEQYF. In nucleotides, the CDR3 is TGCGCCAGCAGCTTGGCACTGACTAGCGCTACCTACGAGCAGTACTTC.

The chain carries TRBV5-1 and TRBJ1-5, with 9 bases that match TRBD1. Trimming at V came to 1 base and at J to 2 bases, leaving 1 base not matched to a gene. From germline, CDR1 is SGHRS and CDR2 YFSETQ. There are 15 residues in the CDR3. CDR3 amino acids: CASSLTGGGNQPQHF. CDR3 DNA: TGCGCCAGCAGCTTGACAGGGGGCGGCAATCAGCCCCAGCATTTT.

The chain has TRBV27 and TRBJ1-5; TRBD1 matches at 7 bases. CDR3 length: 16 residues. Germline V gene data show CDR1 as MNHEY and CDR2 as SMNVEV (reference sequence). Trimming removed 7 bases from V and 2 bases from J; junction bases left unmatched: 11. CDR3 sequence reads: CASTTYRGSGNQPQHF. In DNA, the CDR3 is TGTGCCAGCACCACTTACAGGGGATCTGGCAATCAGCCCCAGCATTTT.